What follows are 11 T cell receptor beta chains derived from one specimen sequenced in a study of cytomegalovirus exposure and HLA in healthy donors. Profiled with immunoSEQ multiplex PCR; TCRdb holds only in-frame clones, not every one. Of about 160,000 clones detected, 86% appear once; the ten largest clones hold 2% to 2.5%. The sample taken for sequencing was PBMCs. These TCRs come from a woman under 30 in good health and CMV-seronegative.

The rearrangement uses TRBV4-3 and TRBJ2-3; 10 bases align to TRBD2. Germline V gene lookup returns CDR1 LGHNA and CDR2 YSLEER. The CDR3 runs to 18 residues. V lost 3 bases and J lost 4; bases outside the gene matches: 13. The CDR3: CASSHEAASGSQADTQYF. The CDR3 region has the DNA TGCGCCAGCAGCCATGAGGCTGCTAGCGGGAGTCAGGCAGATACGCAGTATTTT.

This sequence joins TRBV5-6 and TRBJ2-1; 7 bases map to TRBD2. Germline CDR1 SGHDT, CDR2 YYEEEE. The CDR3 has 17 residues. J was trimmed by 0 bases and V by 4 bases; bases with no gene match: 10. CDR3 nucleotide sequence: TGTGCCAGCAGCCCATTGACTAGCAGGAGCTCCTACAATGAGCAGTTCTTC. Its protein is CASSPLTSRSSYNEQFF.

The chain uses TRBV29-1 and TRBJ2-7; D may be TRBD1 (5 bases). With 3 bases removed from V and 2 bases from J, the gap between germline ends came to 8 bases. The CDR3 totals 12 residues. In germline, CDR1 is SQVTM, CDR2 ANQGSEA. This CDR3 reads CSVEGQTYEQYF. The CDR3 region has the DNA TGCAGCGTTGAGGGGCAGACCTACGAGCAGTACTTC.

The chain combines TRBV20-1 with TRBJ1-1; D is undetermined. Deletions cut 7 bases from V and 2 bases from J, with 8 bases between. The CDR3 spans 11 residues. The germline CDR1 and CDR2 sequences are DFQATT and SNEGSKA (reference sequence). The CDR3 is CSVFPNTEAFF. The CDR3 DNA reads TGCAGTGTCTTTCCCAACACTGAAGCTTTCTTT.

The chain links TRBV5-1 to TRBJ2-3, with 12 bases identical to TRBD2. Germline CDR1 SGHRS, CDR2 YFSETQ. This CDR3 spans 17 amino acids. The trim removed 1 base at V and 3 bases at J, leaving 6 bases unmatched. The CDR3 DNA reads TGCGCCAGCAGCTTGTTAACTAGCGGGGGGACGACAGATACGCAGTATTTT. Protein: CASSLLTSGGTTDTQYF.

The chain links TRBV19 to TRBJ2-7, with TRBD1 matching 10 bases. The CDR3 sequence is 21 residues long. In germline, CDR1 is LNHDA, CDR2 SQIVND (reference sequence). Trimming removed 6 bases from V and 2 bases from J; junction bases left unmatched: 25. The CDR3 region is CASRPGPYVSGQGVFPYEQYF. The DNA for the CDR3 is TGTGCCAGTAGACCAGGCCCCTACGTGAGCGGACAGGGGGTTTTCCCCTACGAGCAGTACTTC.

The chain joins TRBV9 to TRBJ2-7, with 10 bases matching TRBD1. V lost 4 bases to trimming and J lost 7 bases; unmatched junction nucleotides: 17. This CDR3 spans 17 amino acids. Germline loops: CDR1 SGDLS, CDR2 YYNGEE. CDR3 protein: CASSTPRGGTGAFEQYF. The DNA of the CDR3 is TGTGCCAGCAGCACTCCAAGAGGAGGGACAGGGGCCTTTGAGCAGTACTTC.

The chain couples TRBV19 to TRBJ2-1, with 7 bases aligning to TRBD1. Trimming at V came to 4 bases and at J to 0 bases, leaving 3 bases not matched to a gene. The CDR3 totals 15 residues. CDR1 LNHDA and CDR2 SQIVND come from the germline V gene (reference sequence). In DNA form, the CDR3 reads TGTGCCAGTAGTAGACAGGGATTCTCCTACAATGAGCAGTTCTTC. It encodes CASSRQGFSYNEQFF.

The rearrangement links TRBV2 to TRBJ1-6; 10 positions match TRBD1. The CDR3 has 15 amino acids. In germline, CDR1 is SNHLY, CDR2 FYNNEI. Germline trimming cut 4 bases from V and 7 bases from J; bases unmatched to any gene: 4. CDR3 in amino acids: CASSVDRGRNSPLHF. In DNA form, the CDR3 reads TGTGCCAGCAGTGTAGACAGGGGGCGAAATTCACCCCTCCACTTT.

The CDR3 spells CASSRRSSLNEQFF. CDR3 coding DNA: TGCGCCAGCAGCCGAAGATCGAGCCTCAATGAGCAGTTCTTC. The rearrangement joins TRBV4-1 to TRBJ2-1; D uncertain. The CDR3 extends over 14 amino acids. The V gene lost 4 bases and the J gene lost 6 bases, with 13 bases spanning the gap. Germline-derived CDR1 and CDR2 are MGHRA and YSYEKL.

The V call is TRBV5-1, the J call TRBJ2-2, with D unresolved. From germline, CDR1 is SGHRS and CDR2 YFSETQ. Trimming took 2 bases from V and 1 from J, leaving 6 bases between them. The CDR3 length is 14 residues. Written as DNA, the CDR3 is TGCGCCAGCAGCTTCCGAGGGAACACCGGGGAGCTGTTTTTT. It is translated as CASSFRGNTGELFF.